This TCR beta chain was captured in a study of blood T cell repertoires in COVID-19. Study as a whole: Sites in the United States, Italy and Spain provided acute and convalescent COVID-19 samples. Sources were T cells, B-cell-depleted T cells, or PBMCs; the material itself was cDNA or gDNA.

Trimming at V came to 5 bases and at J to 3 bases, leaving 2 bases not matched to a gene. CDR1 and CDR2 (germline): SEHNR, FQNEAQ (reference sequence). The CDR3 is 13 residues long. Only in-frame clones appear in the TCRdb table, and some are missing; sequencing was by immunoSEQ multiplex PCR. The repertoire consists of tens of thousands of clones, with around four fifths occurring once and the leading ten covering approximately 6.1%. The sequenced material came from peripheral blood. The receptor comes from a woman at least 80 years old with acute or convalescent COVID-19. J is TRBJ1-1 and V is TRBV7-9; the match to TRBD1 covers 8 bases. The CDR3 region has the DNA TGTGCCAGCAGCACGACAGGGGACACTGAAGCTTTCTTT. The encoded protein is CASSTTGDTEAFF.